This TCR beta chain was observed in a study of identical twins (dated by TCRdb to about 2016). Turning to the overall study: To test whether fetal clonotypes persist, this study deep-sequenced TCR alpha and beta repertoires from monozygotic twins, from unrelated adults of various ages, and from cord blood. To rule out contamination, replicate twin experiments were performed at different times with different library preparation protocols. What the authors observed across the whole study: Invariant T cells such as MAIT and iNKT could partly confound zero-insertion analyses, although diverse VJ usage argued against such confounding for most clonotypes. Abundant cord blood beta clonotypes had fewer insertions, young adult naive repertoires showed a similar but weaker trend, and memory repertoires showed no such trend. The excess sharing between twins in beta out-of-frame sequences was weaker because fewer shared sequences reduced the signal-to-noise ratio. Because the same donors could not be followed over many years, conclusions were based on cross-sectional statistical analysis. Compared with coincidental sharing between unrelated individuals, an excess of low generation-probability sequences was observed among out-of-frame TCR alpha sequences shared between twins. In monozygotic twins, recombination models systematically underestimated out-of-frame TCR alpha sharing, but the models matched the sharing seen between unrelated individuals.

Trimming leaves V shorter by 10 bases and J shorter by 6 bases, with the junction holding 20 bases beyond the gene matches. Reading from cysteine to phenylalanine, the CDR3 counts 17 amino acids. The retained sequence is limited to the CDR3, 51 bases, with the frame set at the first base. CDR1 is given as MDHEN and CDR2 as SYDVKM, both from the germline V gene. Libraries came from 5' RACE. Sequencing was performed on an Illumina HiSeq 2000. A universal primer binding site was added through template switching, and the final cDNA carried a unique molecular identifier so that TCR cDNA molecules could be counted accurately. Specific primers in the conserved constant-segment region were used to synthesize first-strand cDNA for the TCR alpha and beta chains. To control for contamination, every cDNA library carried two barcodes: a SMART-Mk sample barcode plus Illumina barcodes. TruSeq adapter sequences and Illumina sample barcodes were added in two successive PCR steps. The TCR alpha and beta cDNA libraries were sequenced on the Illumina HiSeq platform using custom primers. The paper's processing steps were these. Raw reads were processed with MiGEC to extract unique molecular identifiers, and MiXCR was used to determine CDR3 positions. For each individual, recombination models were inferred using an EM algorithm with the repgenHMM and IGoR tools. The tcR package in R was used for shared clonotype analysis, with sharing normalized by the product of cloneset sizes. To study raw recombination without the effects of thymic and clonal selection, out-of-frame nonproductive sequences were analyzed. TCRdb reprocessing: public reads trimmed at Q25 with fastp, clones called with MiXCR, in-frame beta chains kept. Each CDR3 protein gets just one entry, which takes the most common genes and DNA from the rows behind it. Clone size and V and J calls follow TCRdb, not the original study. The sample contains approximately 260,000 distinct CDR3 sequences, about 8.9% of them found a single time. The ten largest clonotypes hold 2.5% to 3.5% of the sample.

This clonotype was observed a few times. Its antigen target is currently unknown. It has no much larger one-base neighbor in the sample; base qualities were not kept. Every donor in the study was a healthy Caucasian. Three pairs of female monozygotic twins, all aged about 18 to 30 years, made up the twin cohort. Positive isolation kits from Invitrogen were used to isolate CD4+ and CD8+ T cell populations. The sample also formed part of further work on yellow fever vaccine responses in identical twins. As noted in the second study: The T cell response to vaccination in identical twins was reported by the authors to appear partly convergent and partly personalized. Focusing on identical twins, the study followed the T cell clones that responded to the vaccine, and did so with precision.

The rearranged segments are TRBV28 and TRBJ2-3; 9 of the junction bases match TRBD1. This receptor was taken from a woman between 18 and 29 years old in good health. The material sequenced was CD8+ T cells sorted from blood. The CDR3 amino acid sequence is: CATRDRAESDLSDTQYF. In nucleotide form, the sequence is TGTGCCACCCGGGACAGGGCAGAGAGCGACCTTTCGGATACGCAGTATTTT.